This TCR beta chain appears in the sequencing data of a study of T cell repertoires in cytomegalovirus infection. Study-level points and caveats: HLA-C-restricted CMV-specific TCR beta clonotypes prevailed in the ex vivo response. Summed frequency of public TCR beta families distinguished CMV carriers with the relevant HLA.

V dropped 4 bases and J dropped 4 bases, with 13 bases sitting between them. Germline CDR1 is MGHRA and CDR2 is YSYEKL. The CDR3 covers 15 residues. TCRdb reanalysed the reads using MiXCR and keeps one entry per CDR3 protein. The profile shows about 830,000 distinct CDR3 sequences, 30% to 35% of them singletons. Regarding this clonotype: The target antigen is unknown.

The origin of this receptor is a human donor in good health (CMV status not recorded). Some clones in this sample may be carry-over from other donors' samples. The rearrangement links TRBV4-1 to TRBJ2-2; a weak D match, TRBD1 (5 bases). Sequenced here: cultured CD8+ T cells from PBMCs, sampled from culture after CMV antigen stimulation. The CDR3 loop is CASSLRRQLTGELFF. The DNA for the CDR3 is TGCGCCAGCAGCCTTAGAAGACAGCTCACCGGGGAGCTGTTTTTT.